Presented here are 16 T cell receptor beta chains from one specimen sequenced in a study of blood T cells in healthy people across ages. Next came a second PCR, run for 7 to 11 cycles, which used a sample-barcoded 5' primer along with a J-beta primer mix. In TCRdb, the 5' RACE reads were re-called with MiXCR into one record per CDR3 protein. The table includes more than 700,000 distinct CDR3 sequences, around 50% detected once. Sequencing was performed on blood. These receptors originate from a man of 80 years or more in good health.

This clonotype showed up just once. V and J are TRBV5-1 and TRBJ2-3; D call uncertain. The CDR3 contains 16 residues. Germline CDR1 and CDR2: SGHRS and YFSETQ. V was trimmed by 0 bases and J by 0 bases, leaving 11 bases between them. The CDR3 DNA is TGCGCCAGCAGCTTGGGGCTGCACTCTAGCACAGATACGCAGTATTTT. Its protein is CASSLGLHSSTDTQYF.

The chain employs TRBV20-1 and TRBJ2-5, with D unclear. Germline V gene lookup returns CDR1 DFQATT and CDR2 SNEGSKA (reference sequence). With 5 bases removed from V and 5 bases from J, the gap between germline ends came to 12 bases. The CDR3 is made up of 12 amino acids. The CDR3 region is CSAPEMRETQYF. The CDR3 DNA reads as TGCAGTGCTCCGGAAATGCGGGAGACCCAGTACTTC.

This clonotype was found many times. The genes are TRBV7-2 and TRBJ2-7; D possibly matches TRBD1 or TRBD2 (5 bases each). The V end lost 0 bases, the J end lost 2 bases, and 11 bases lay between the germline ends. The germline V gene encodes CDR1 SGHTA and CDR2 FQGNSA. The CDR3 runs to 15 residues. CDR3 protein: CASSLAGTATYEQYF. The CDR3 bases are TGTGCCAGCAGCTTAGCCGGGACCGCAACCTACGAGCAGTACTTC.

V is TRBV21-1 and J is TRBJ2-7. TRBV21-1 is a known pseudogene. This CDR3 is 14 amino acids long. This CDR3 reads CASSKVGWTYEQYF. The CDR3 DNA sequence: TGTGCCAGCAGCAAAGTGGGGTGGACGTACGAGCAGTACTTC.

This clonotype was counted only a few times. V is TRBV7-2 and J is TRBJ2-7; 7 bases are shared with TRBD2. Germline CDR1 is SGHTA and CDR2 is FQGNSA. J was trimmed by 5 bases and V by 5 bases; bases with no gene match: 12. This CDR3 comprises 15 residues. This chain's CDR3 is CASSPPRGSGHEQYF. The DNA of the CDR3 is TGTGCCAGCAGCCCCCCCCGGGGTAGCGGGCACGAGCAGTACTTC. Full variable domain (rest looked up from reference TRBV7-2 and TRBJ2-7): GAGVSQSPSNKVTEKGKDVELRCDPISGHTALYWYRQSLGQGLEFLIYFQGNSAPDKSGLPSDRFSAERTGGSVSTLTIQRTQQEDSAVYLCASSPPRGSGHEQYFGPGTRLTVT.

As concerns this clonotype: This may come from a read error, since a much larger clone is one base off. This chain uses TRBV29-1 with TRBJ2-1; the match to TRBD2 covers 9 bases. Germline V gives CDR1 SQVTM, CDR2 ANQGSEA. V shed 8 bases, J shed 4 bases, and the junction held 9 bases outside the gene matches. The CDR3 is made up of 14 amino acids. As DNA, the CDR3 is TGCAGCATTGCCGGACTAGCGATATACAATGAGCAGTTCTTC. It encodes CSIAGLAIYNEQFF.

The rearrangement uses TRBV20-1 and TRBJ2-3; 11 bases agree with TRBD2. The germline CDR1 and CDR2 sequences are DFQATT and SNEGSKA (reference sequence). This CDR3 is built from 13 residues. CDR3 nucleotide sequence: TGCGGGATAGCGGGAGGGCAGGCAGATACGCAGTATTTT. The encoded protein is CGIAGGQADTQYF.

There are many counts of this clonotype. The chain couples TRBV20-1 to TRBJ2-1, with 13 bases that match TRBD2. The CDR3 length is 17 residues. The germline V gene has CDR1 DFQATT and CDR2 SNEGSKA (reference sequence). Unmatched junction bases numbered 8, after V lost 1 base and J lost 5 bases. The CDR3 loop is CSARARGTSGAHNEQFF. DNA of the CDR3: TGCAGTGCTAGAGCCCGGGGGACTAGCGGGGCTCACAATGAGCAGTTCTTC.

This clonotype was found many times. V and J are TRBV3-1 and TRBJ1-2; D gene uncertain. CDR3 size: 10 residues. Trimming shortened V by 1 base and J by 13 bases, and 7 bases separated the two germline ends. Germline lookup yields CDR1 LGHDT and CDR2 YNNKEL (reference sequence). DNA for the CDR3: TGTGCCAGCAGCCAAGGGGTTCTCACCTTC. This sequence encodes CASSQGVLTF.

The chain is built from TRBV6-2 or TRBV6-3 and TRBJ1-5, with TRBD1 identical over 7 bases. The CDR3 consists of 13 residues. The V and J ends lost 5 bases and 4 bases, in that order; junction bases with no gene match: 2. CDR1 is MNHEY and CDR2 is SVGEGT in the germline V gene. The DNA of the CDR3 is TGTGCCAGCAGTGGGACAGAGAATCAGCCCCAGCATTTT. Amino acids: CASSGTENQPQHF.

The chain is built from TRBV29-1 and TRBJ2-3; perhaps TRBD1 as D (6 bases). V was pared by 7 bases and J by 6 bases, with 20 bases between. CDR1 and CDR2 (germline): SQVTM, ANQGSEA. The CDR3 runs to 14 residues. DNA of the CDR3: TGCAGCGCCAAAGACAGGCCGAGGGGGGATACGCAGTATTTT. Protein product: CSAKDRPRGDTQYF.

This clonotype was seen more than once but under ten times. This sequence joins TRBV9 and TRBJ2-6; D is perhaps TRBD1 (5 bases). The CDR3 is 15 amino acids. CDR1 and CDR2 (germline): SGDLS, YYNGEE. V lost 2 bases and J 2 bases, leaving 8 bases between the germline ends. The CDR3 here is CASSVRQTGANVLTF. DNA for the CDR3: TGTGCCAGCAGCGTTCGACAGACTGGGGCCAACGTCCTGACTTTC. Complete variable domain (other parts from reference TRBV9 and TRBJ2-6): DSGVTQTPKHLITATGQRVTLRCSPRSGDLSVYWYQQSLDQGLQFLIQYYNGEERAKGNILERFSAQQFPDLHSELNLSSLELGDSALYFCASSVRQTGANVLTFGAGSRLTVL.

The chain couples TRBV6-1 to TRBJ2-2; D perhaps matches TRBD2 (5 bases). V lost 7 bases to trimming and J lost 0 bases, with 12 bases between them. The germline CDR1 and CDR2 sequences are MNHNS and SASEGT. This CDR3 has 15 residues. The CDR3 region is CASMLIGANTGELFF. CDR3 coding DNA: TGTGCCAGCATGCTTATCGGGGCGAACACCGGGGAGCTGTTTTTT.

This clonotype was picked up many times. The CDR3 loop reads CSASPPGLAGGANVLTF. For the CDR3, the DNA is TGCAGTGCTAGCCCACCGGGACTAGCAGGTGGGGCCAACGTCCTGACTTTC. This rearrangement joins TRBV20-1 to TRBJ2-6; 9 bases fit TRBD2. Germline CDR1 is DFQATT and CDR2 is SNEGSKA (reference sequence). V was pared by 3 bases and J by 3 bases, with 9 bases of the junction left unmatched. The CDR3 is 17 residues long.

This clonotype showed up just a few times. This chain connects TRBV11-3 to TRBJ2-5; the D gene could be TRBD1 or TRBD2 (5 bases each). The CDR3 extends over 13 amino acids. V lost 2 bases, J lost 11 bases, and 15 bases lay in between. Germline assignment: CDR1 SGHNT and CDR2 YENEEA. The CDR3 DNA reads as TGTGCCAGCAGCTTAATGAGGGGACGAGAGCAGTACTTC. Amino acid sequence: CASSLMRGREQYF.

The chain links TRBV7-2 to TRBJ2-4; 8 bases are shared with TRBD1. Per the germline V gene, CDR1 is SGHTA and CDR2 is FQGNSA. Trimming at V came to 5 bases and at J to 13 bases, leaving 10 bases not matched to a gene. The CDR3 has 13 amino acids. The CDR3 nucleotides are TGTGCCAGCAGCGTACAGGGGGATGCGGAGCAGTACTTC. It yields the protein CASSVQGDAEQYF.